The rows below give T cell receptor beta chains drawn from one sample of a study of patients and donors after allogeneic stem cell transplantation. TCRdb itself ran the RT-PCR reads through MiXCR, one entry per CDR3 protein. This table has some 880,000 distinct CDR3 sequences, under 20% appearing once. Source material: blood, either unsorted or a sorted T cell fraction (not recorded which). The receptors stem from a human donor who was either an allogeneic HSCT recipient or a stem cell or donor lymphocyte infusion donor (not recorded which). It is not recorded whose cells these are; they may come from a transplant donor. CDR3s include the opening cysteine and the closing phenylalanine or tryptophan. The D gene is left open where the match is weak. Size is omitted from some rows. Given values are once, few, many or a class for expanded clones.

J gene: TRBJ1-1; D gene: NA; clone size: few; V gene: TRBV24-1; CDR3 protein: CATSDRSGTEAFF; CDR3 DNA: TGTGCCACCAGTGACAGGAGCGGCACTGAAGCTTTCTTT
J gene: TRBJ2-7; D gene: TRBD1; clone size: few; V gene: TRBV5-1; CDR3 protein: CASSPRDRDVLYEQYF; CDR3 DNA: TGCGCCAGCAGCCCCCGGGACAGGGACGTCCTTTACGAGCAGTACTTC
J gene: TRBJ2-7; D gene: NA; clone size: few; V gene: TRBV29-1; CDR3 protein: CSVAQGYEQYF; CDR3 DNA: TGCAGCGTTGCACAGGGTTACGAGCAGTACTTC
J gene: TRBJ2-3; D gene: NA; clone size: few; V gene: TRBV10-3; CDR3 protein: CAISDERGGAQYF; CDR3 DNA: TGTGCCATCAGTGACGAAAGGGGGGGGGCGCAGTATTTT
J gene: TRBJ2-1; D gene: NA; clone size: NA; V gene: TRBV11-1; CDR3 protein: CASSLEGTRALGIHDEQFF; CDR3 DNA: TGTGCCAGCAGCTTAGAGGGTACCCGGGCCCTAGGCATCCATGATGAGCAGTTCTTC
J gene: TRBJ2-5; D gene: TRBD1; clone size: few; V gene: TRBV25-1; CDR3 protein: CASSAGQNSRGETQYF; CDR3 DNA: TGTGCCAGCAGTGCGGGACAGAACTCAAGAGGAGAGACCCAGTACTTC
J gene: TRBJ2-3; D gene: NA; clone size: few; V gene: TRBV10-3; CDR3 protein: CAISDTGTDTQYF; CDR3 DNA: TGTGCCATCAGTGATACAGGGACAGATACGCAGTATTTT
J gene: TRBJ1-5; D gene: NA; clone size: few; V gene: TRBV7-6; CDR3 protein: CASSLQGRGQPQHF; CDR3 DNA: TGTGCCAGCAGCCTACAGGGTCGAGGACAGCCCCAGCATTTT
J gene: TRBJ2-7; D gene: TRBD2; clone size: NA; V gene: TRBV11-2; CDR3 protein: CASSLDSGGASSYEQYF; CDR3 DNA: TGTGCCAGCAGCTTAGACAGCGGGGGGGCCTCGTCCTACGAGCAGTACTTC
J gene: TRBJ1-1; D gene: NA; clone size: NA; V gene: TRBV29-1; CDR3 protein: CSGYWGGALNTEAFF; CDR3 DNA: TGCAGCGGATATTGGGGTGGAGCCCTGAACACTGAAGCTTTCTTT
J gene: TRBJ2-3; D gene: NA; clone size: NA; V gene: TRBV4-1; CDR3 protein: CASSHNLRWGTGEYFDTQYF; CDR3 DNA: TGCGCCAGCAGCCATAACCTCCGGTGGGGGACTGGGGAGTATTTCGATACGCAGTATTTT
J gene: TRBJ2-7; D gene: NA; clone size: few; V gene: TRBV20-1; CDR3 protein: CSARRDNHGEQYF; CDR3 DNA: TGCAGTGCTAGGAGGGACAACCACGGCGAGCAGTACTTC
J gene: TRBJ1-5; D gene: TRBD1; clone size: NA; V gene: TRBV24-1; CDR3 protein: CATSDAGQGGNQPQHF; CDR3 DNA: TGTGCCACCAGTGATGCCGGACAGGGGGGGAATCAGCCCCAGCATTTT
J gene: TRBJ2-5; D gene: NA; clone size: few; V gene: TRBV7-9; CDR3 protein: CASSLETLQETQYF; CDR3 DNA: TGTGCCAGCAGCTTAGAGACTCTACAAGAGACCCAGTACTTC
J gene: TRBJ2-7; D gene: NA; clone size: NA; V gene: TRBV5-6; CDR3 protein: CASSFVPGESYEQYF; CDR3 DNA: TGTGCCAGCAGCTTTGTGCCGGGGGAGTCCTACGAGCAGTACTTC
J gene: TRBJ2-1; D gene: TRBD2; clone size: few; V gene: TRBV5-1; CDR3 protein: CASSLASGSRRWYEQFF; CDR3 DNA: TGCGCCAGCAGCTTGGCTAGCGGGAGTAGAAGATGGTATGAGCAGTTCTTC
J gene: TRBJ2-1; D gene: TRBD2; clone size: NA; V gene: TRBV25-1; CDR3 protein: CASSTSLAGGPLDEQFF; CDR3 DNA: TGTGCCAGCAGTACCTCACTAGCGGGAGGGCCGTTGGATGAGCAGTTCTTC
J gene: TRBJ1-1; D gene: NA; clone size: NA; V gene: TRBV7-9; CDR3 protein: CASSLGYGRRSEAFF; CDR3 DNA: TGTGCCAGCAGCTTAGGGTACGGGAGGCGCTCTGAAGCTTTCTTT
J gene: TRBJ2-1; D gene: NA; clone size: many; V gene: TRBV6-1; CDR3 protein: CASSQLSGSSYNEQFF; CDR3 DNA: TGTGCCAGCAGTCAACTTAGCGGAAGCTCCTACAATGAGCAGTTCTTC
J gene: TRBJ2-3; D gene: NA; clone size: NA; V gene: TRBV2; CDR3 protein: CASSEETLGQYF; CDR3 DNA: TGTGCCAGCAGTGAGGAAACTCTGGGGCAGTATTTT
J gene: TRBJ2-7; D gene: NA; clone size: few; V gene: TRBV12-3/TRBV12-4; CDR3 protein: CASSWEQGSEQYF; CDR3 DNA: TGTGCCAGCAGTTGGGAACAGGGAAGTGAGCAGTACTTC
J gene: TRBJ2-3; D gene: NA; clone size: NA; V gene: TRBV4-3; CDR3 protein: CASSQGGQSVTDTQYF; CDR3 DNA: TGCGCCAGCAGCCAAGGGGGGCAGAGCGTGACAGATACGCAGTATTTT
J gene: TRBJ2-2; D gene: NA; clone size: few; V gene: TRBV18; CDR3 protein: CASSPAMGNTGELFF; CDR3 DNA: TGTGCCAGCTCACCCGCGATGGGGAACACCGGGGAGCTGTTTTTT
J gene: TRBJ2-1; D gene: TRBD2; clone size: many; V gene: TRBV11-1; CDR3 protein: CASSLSSGGKQFF; CDR3 DNA: TGTGCCAGCAGCCTTAGTAGCGGGGGAAAGCAGTTCTTC
J gene: TRBJ1-4; D gene: TRBD1; clone size: few; V gene: TRBV7-2; CDR3 protein: CASSFGTGPEKLFF; CDR3 DNA: TGTGCCAGCAGCTTCGGGACAGGCCCTGAAAAACTGTTTTTT
J gene: TRBJ1-1; D gene: NA; clone size: NA; V gene: TRBV21-1; CDR3 protein: CASSLDQRQRGLPNTEAFF; CDR3 DNA: TGTGCCAGCAGCCTCGATCAACGACAGCGAGGATTACCCAACACTGAAGCTTTCTTT
J gene: TRBJ2-5; D gene: TRBD1; clone size: NA; V gene: TRBV2; CDR3 protein: CASLPFGQGGETQYF; CDR3 DNA: TGTGCCAGCCTCCCCTTCGGACAGGGGGGAGAGACCCAGTACTTC
J gene: TRBJ1-2; D gene: TRBD1; clone size: NA; V gene: TRBV29-1; CDR3 protein: CSVDDRGALYGYTF; CDR3 DNA: TGCAGCGTAGACGACAGGGGAGCCCTCTATGGCTACACCTTC
J gene: TRBJ1-1; D gene: TRBD1; clone size: few; V gene: TRBV20-1; CDR3 protein: CSASEVDRGHEAFF; CDR3 DNA: TGCAGTGCTTCCGAAGTTGACAGGGGACATGAAGCTTTCTTT
J gene: TRBJ2-3; D gene: TRBD1; clone size: NA; V gene: TRBV7-3; CDR3 protein: CASSAGGSADTQYF; CDR3 DNA: TGTGCCAGCAGCGCAGGGGGCTCGGCAGATACGCAGTATTTT
J gene: TRBJ2-2; D gene: NA; clone size: few; V gene: TRBV30; CDR3 protein: CAWTVTTGELFF; CDR3 DNA: TGTGCCTGGACCGTGACTACCGGGGAGCTGTTTTTT
J gene: TRBJ2-7; D gene: NA; clone size: NA; V gene: TRBV7-9; CDR3 protein: CASSLAGDRGHEQYF; CDR3 DNA: TGTGCCAGCAGCTTAGCGGGAGACAGAGGCCACGAGCAGTACTTC
J gene: TRBJ1-3; D gene: NA; clone size: NA; V gene: TRBV20-1; CDR3 protein: CSARDPKNSGNTIYF; CDR3 DNA: TGCAGTGCTAGAGATCCGAAGAACTCTGGAAACACCATATATTTT
J gene: TRBJ2-7; D gene: TRBD1; clone size: NA; V gene: TRBV4-1; CDR3 protein: CASSQDPRGTDSYEQYF; CDR3 DNA: TGCGCCAGCAGCCAAGACCCCCGTGGGACAGACTCCTACGAGCAGTACTTC
J gene: TRBJ2-7; D gene: NA; clone size: few; V gene: TRBV11-1; CDR3 protein: CASSLGLTSYEQYF; CDR3 DNA: TGTGCCAGCAGCTTAGGACTTACTTCCTACGAGCAGTACTTC
J gene: TRBJ2-4; D gene: NA; clone size: NA; V gene: TRBV7-2; CDR3 protein: CASGGQSLAKNIQYF; CDR3 DNA: TGTGCCAGCGGGGGGCAGAGTTTAGCCAAAAACATTCAGTACTTC
J gene: TRBJ1-5; D gene: NA; clone size: NA; V gene: TRBV24-1; CDR3 protein: CATSEVDSNQPQHF; CDR3 DNA: TGTGCCACCAGTGAAGTAGACAGTAATCAGCCCCAGCATTTT
J gene: TRBJ2-7; D gene: NA; clone size: many; V gene: TRBV7-9; CDR3 protein: CASSLVAYEQYF; CDR3 DNA: TGTGCCAGCAGTTTAGTGGCCTACGAGCAGTACTTC
J gene: TRBJ2-7; D gene: NA; clone size: NA; V gene: TRBV3-1; CDR3 protein: CASSQEKGKQYF; CDR3 DNA: TGTGCCAGCAGCCAAGAGAAAGGGAAGCAGTACTTC
J gene: TRBJ2-2; D gene: TRBD2; clone size: NA; V gene: TRBV3-1; CDR3 protein: CASSRGLAGAENTGELFF; CDR3 DNA: TGTGCCAGCAGCCGCGGGCTAGCGGGGGCTGAGAACACCGGGGAGCTGTTTTTT
J gene: TRBJ2-3; D gene: TRBD1; clone size: few; V gene: TRBV7-2; CDR3 protein: CASSATPGQGLDTQYF; CDR3 DNA: TGTGCCAGCAGTGCTACTCCGGGACAGGGTCTGGATACGCAGTATTTT
J gene: TRBJ1-2; D gene: NA; clone size: few; V gene: TRBV6-2/TRBV6-3; CDR3 protein: CASSYSSTGEANYGYTF; CDR3 DNA: TGTGCCAGCAGTTACTCCTCCACCGGGGAAGCTAACTATGGCTACACCTTC
J gene: TRBJ1-1; D gene: TRBD1; clone size: NA; V gene: TRBV4-1; CDR3 protein: CASSSLGTGSTEAFF; CDR3 DNA: TGCGCCAGCAGCTCATTAGGGACAGGGAGCACTGAAGCTTTCTTT
J gene: TRBJ2-1; D gene: NA; clone size: few; V gene: TRBV14; CDR3 protein: CASSPDARWKNEQFF; CDR3 DNA: TGTGCCAGCAGCCCAGACGCGCGATGGAAAAATGAGCAGTTCTTC